These 26 T cell receptor beta chains originate from one sample sequenced in a study of cytomegalovirus exposure and HLA in healthy donors. PCR was performed using 60 Vbeta and 13 Jbeta primers. Measured with immunoSEQ multiplex PCR; TCRdb has only the in-frame clones, and not every one. The data hold around 210,000 clones, with around four fifths observed a single time. Sample: PBMCs. The receptors come from a boy aged 5-17 years in good health and CMV-seronegative.

This chain connects TRBV7-6 to TRBJ2-5; perhaps TRBD2 as D (5 bases). Germline CDR1 is SGHVS and CDR2 is FNYEAQ. V dropped 8 bases and J dropped 5 bases, with 9 bases sitting between them. The CDR3 length is 11 residues. As DNA, the CDR3 is TGTGCCAGCGGGAGAGGGGAGACCCAGTACTTC. It translates to CASGRGETQYF. Full variable domain (missing parts from reference TRBV7-6 and TRBJ2-5): GAGVSQSPRYKVTKRGQDVALRCDPISGHVSLYWYRQALGQGPEFLTYFNYEAQQDKSGLPNDRFSAERPEGSISTLTIQRTEQRDSAMYRCASGRGETQYFGPGTRLLVL.

The chain employs TRBV7-9 and TRBJ2-3; 7 positions agree with TRBD2. The V gene's germline CDR1 is SEHNR and CDR2 FQNEAQ (reference sequence). The junction had 19 bases not matched to a gene; V was cut back by 5 bases and J by 14 bases. The CDR3 spans 15 residues. This CDR3 is CASSPITTAGDSGYF. The CDR3 DNA is TGTGCCAGCAGCCCAATTACAACCGCGGGGGACTCAGGGTATTTT.

This chain connects TRBV2 to TRBJ1-5; TRBD1 matches 12 bases. V trimming: 4 bases; J trimming: 2 bases; junction bases outside the gene matches: 9. The V gene's germline CDR1 is SNHLY and CDR2 FYNNEI. The CDR3 loop spans 18 amino acids. CDR3 in amino acids: CASSVRDRGLIGNQPQHF. The CDR3 nucleotides are TGTGCCAGCAGTGTTAGGGACAGGGGGCTAATAGGCAATCAGCCCCAGCATTTT.

This sequence joins TRBV29-1 and TRBJ2-7; tentative D call: TRBD2 (7 bases). Between the trimmed V and J ends, which lost 0 bases and 2 bases, there was a span of 20 bases. CDR3 length: 17 residues. Per germline, CDR1 SQVTM and CDR2 ANQGSEA. CDR3 bases: TGCAGCGTTGAAGATAGTTTCGGGGGGCGGACGGCCTACGAGCAGTACTTC. The encoded protein is CSVEDSFGGRTAYEQYF.

The CDR3 region is CASSPPDSFNVYGYTF. The CDR3 coding sequence is TGTGCCAGCAGCCCACCGGACAGCTTTAATGTCTATGGCTACACCTTC. The chain couples TRBV5-5 to TRBJ1-2; TRBD1 is a possible D gene (6 bases). V was pared by 4 bases and J by 4 bases, with 20 bases between. The length of the CDR3 is 16 residues. Germline CDR1 reads SGHKS; CDR2 reads YYEKEE (reference sequence).

This clone has just one count. V gene TRBV29-1 combines with J gene TRBJ2-5; 7 positions agree with TRBD1. Germline V gene sequence: CDR1 SQVTM, CDR2 ANQGSEA. The CDR3 consists of 12 residues. With 6 bases clipped from V and 1 base from J, the junction kept 2 bases outside the gene matches. This CDR3 reads CSVGTAQETQYF. CDR3 bases: TGCAGCGTCGGGACAGCCCAAGAGACCCAGTACTTC. The whole variable domain, remainder taken from reference TRBV29-1 and TRBJ2-5, is SAVISQKPSRDICQRGTSLTIQCQVDSQVTMMFWYRQQPGQSLTLIATANQGSEATYESGFVIDKFPISRPNLTFSTLTVSNMSPEDSSIYLCSVGTAQETQYFGPGTRLLVL.

J is TRBJ1-1 and V is TRBV6-6; D unclear. Trimming shortened V by 2 bases and J by 4 bases, and 14 bases separated the two germline ends. Germline-derived CDR1 and CDR2 are MNHNY and SVGAGI (reference sequence). The CDR3 contains 15 residues. CDR3: CASSYTRHSGTEAFF. DNA for the CDR3: TGTGCCAGCAGTTACACACGTCACAGCGGCACTGAAGCTTTCTTT.

The chain is built from TRBV11-1 and TRBJ1-1, with TRBD1 matching over 7 bases. Germline V gene sequence: CDR1 SGHAT, CDR2 FQDESV (reference sequence). The V segment lost 4 bases and the J segment 1 base; nucleotides outside the gene matches: 0. This CDR3 comprises 13 residues. The CDR3 DNA sequence: TGTGCCAGCAGCTGGACAGGGAACACTGAAGCTTTCTTT. Amino acid sequence: CASSWTGNTEAFF.

This clone was observed once. The rearrangement uses TRBV19 and TRBJ1-1; TRBD1 is a possible D gene (6 bases). The CDR3 length is 14 residues. Trimming left V 3 bases short and J 3 bases short, with 11 bases between. CDR1 and CDR2 (germline): LNHDA, SQIVND (reference sequence). CDR3 amino acids: CASSILQGDTEAFF. The CDR3 coding sequence is TGTGCCAGTAGTATTTTACAGGGAGACACTGAAGCTTTCTTT.

The chain carries TRBV10-2 and TRBJ1-1, with 7 bases lining up with TRBD1. This CDR3 is built from 15 residues. The ends lost 8 bases at V and 1 base at J; junction bases unmatched: 10. Germline V lookup: CDR1 WSHSY, CDR2 SAAADI. CDR3: CASGYRTGRNTEAFF. The CDR3 DNA reads as TGCGCCAGCGGATACCGGACAGGACGGAACACTGAAGCTTTCTTT.

The chain has TRBV25-1 and TRBJ1-1; 9 nucleotides line up with TRBD1. The germline gives CDR1 MGHDK, CDR2 SYGVNS. The CDR3 totals 15 residues. V lost 1 base and J lost 7; bases outside the gene matches: 7. CDR3 protein: CASSESRTGDIEAFF. CDR3 DNA: TGTGCCAGCAGTGAATCCAGGACAGGGGACATTGAAGCTTTCTTT.

This clone was found once. The sample has other DNA sequences that encode this CDR3 too. The chain combines TRBV5-1 with TRBJ2-7; D unresolved. The germline gives CDR1 SGHRS, CDR2 YFSETQ. Between the trimmed V and J ends, which lost 4 bases and 4 bases, there was a span of 6 bases. This CDR3 contains 11 residues. The CDR3 region is CASSPGYEQYF. The CDR3 DNA reads as TGCGCCAGCAGCCCAGGATACGAGCAGTACTTC.

The rearrangement links TRBV6-5 to TRBJ1-1; the D gene is possibly TRBD1 (6 bases). V lost 2 bases, J lost 2 bases, and 12 bases lay in between. The length of the CDR3 is 15 residues. Germline V gene lookup returns CDR1 MNHEY and CDR2 SVGAGI. The CDR3 loop reads CASSYRDNSNTEAFF. CDR3 nucleotide sequence: TGTGCCAGCAGTTACAGGGACAACTCCAACACTGAAGCTTTCTTT.

This clone was seen only once. J is TRBJ2-3 and V is TRBV4-1; a weak D match, TRBD1 (6 bases). The CDR3 has 15 residues. The ends were cut back, 3 bases at V and 2 bases at J, with 12 bases in the middle. Germline V gene data show CDR1 as MGHRA and CDR2 as YSYEKL. CDR3 nucleotides: TGCGCCAGCAGCCATGAGGACAGTCTCACAGATACGCAGTATTTT. It specifies CASSHEDSLTDTQYF.

The genes are TRBV12-5 and TRBJ1-1; D gene uncertain. V was trimmed by 5 bases and J by 7 bases, leaving 8 bases between them. The CDR3 consists of 11 residues. Germline V gene sequence: CDR1 LGHNT, CDR2 FRNRAP. The CDR3 nucleotides are TGTGCTAGTGGTCCGGGGTTTGAAGCTTTCTTT. Protein sequence: CASGPGFEAFF.

This clone was found a few times. The chain employs TRBV10-1 and TRBJ2-5; 8 bases match TRBD1. The CDR3 runs to 15 residues. The germline V gene has CDR1 WNHNN and CDR2 SYGVQD (reference sequence). The V segment lost 6 bases and the J segment 5 bases; nucleotides outside the gene matches: 11. CDR3 DNA: TGCGCCAGCAGAGTCTGGACAGGGTCCTATGAGACCCAGTACTTC. Translated, it gives CASRVWTGSYETQYF.

The gene calls are TRBV6-5 and TRBJ1-2; possibly TRBD1 for D (6 bases). Looked up from germline, CDR1 is MNHEY and CDR2 is SVGAGI. Trimming left V 4 bases short and J 4 bases short, with 10 bases between. This CDR3 has 13 residues. The CDR3 DNA is TGTGCCAGCAGTTCACGGACAGCCTATGGCTACACCTTC. Translating it yields CASSSRTAYGYTF.

The chain recombines TRBV2 with TRBJ1-3; 7 bases fit TRBD1. Germline CDR1 reads SNHLY; CDR2 reads FYNNEI. This CDR3 has 15 residues. V lost 6 bases to trimming and J lost 9 bases; unmatched junction nucleotides: 14. This CDR3 reads CASRERQGGSVTIYF. The CDR3 DNA follows: TGTGCCAGCAGGGAAAGACAGGGTGGATCGGTCACCATATATTTT. Together with reference TRBV2 and TRBJ1-3, the CDR3 gives the full variable domain: EPEVTQTPSHQVTQMGQEVILRCVPISNHLYFYWYRQILGQKVEFLVSFYNNEISEKSEIFDDQFSVERPDGSNFTLKIRSTKLEDSAMYFCASRERQGGSVTIYFGEGSWLTVV.

The chain carries TRBV5-4 and TRBJ1-4; the D is unclear. Germline V CDR1 and CDR2: SGHNT, YYREEE (reference sequence). The CDR3 has 17 residues. With 0 bases removed from V and 4 bases from J, the gap between germline ends came to 16 bases. CDR3 DNA sequence: TGTGCCAGCAGCTTGGCCGGAGGTCCTGGGGTTAATGAAAAACTGTTTTTT. Translated, it gives CASSLAGGPGVNEKLFF.

The rearrangement joins TRBV19 to TRBJ1-2, with D possibly matching TRBD1 (5 bases). The CDR3 is made up of 13 amino acids. Germline V gene sequence: CDR1 LNHDA, CDR2 SQIVND (reference sequence). V dropped 3 bases and J dropped 3 bases, with 8 bases sitting between them. CDR3 residues: CASSIWGDYGYTF. CDR3 DNA: TGTGCCAGTAGTATCTGGGGGGACTATGGCTACACCTTC. The whole variable domain, remainder taken from reference TRBV19 and TRBJ1-2, is DGGITQSPKYLFRKEGQNVTLSCEQNLNHDAMYWYRQDPGQGLRLIYYSQIVNDFQKGDIAEGYSVSREKKESFPLTVTSAQKNPTAFYLCASSIWGDYGYTFGSGTRLTVV.

Remarks on this clone: Compared with germline, one end of the junction differs, possibly owing to a read error. The chain employs TRBV27 and TRBJ2-2, with 7 bases matching TRBD1. The CDR3 extends over 17 amino acids. Germline CDR1 MNHEY, CDR2 SMNVEV (reference sequence). CDR3 amino acids: CASSLSPTGLNTGELFF. In DNA, the CDR3 is TGTGCCAGCAGTCTATCCCCGACAGGGTTGAACACCGGGGAGCTGTTTTTT.

This chain uses TRBV2 with TRBJ2-7, with 8 nucleotides matching TRBD1. Germline V gene data show CDR1 as SNHLY and CDR2 as FYNNEI. The CDR3 spans 14 residues. The junction had 7 bases not matched to a gene; V was cut back by 7 bases and J by 2 bases. The CDR3, as DNA: TGTGCCAGCAATTTAGGGACAGGCCCCTACGAGCAGTACTTC. This codes for CASNLGTGPYEQYF. The full variable domain, its missing parts supplied by reference TRBV2 and TRBJ2-7, is EPEVTQTPSHQVTQMGQEVILRCVPISNHLYFYWYRQILGQKVEFLVSFYNNEISEKSEIFDDQFSVERPDGSNFTLKIRSTKLEDSAMYFCASNLGTGPYEQYFGPGTRLTVT.

The chain carries TRBV5-1 and TRBJ2-1; D unclear. Trimming took 0 bases from V and 5 from J, leaving 12 bases between them. CDR3 size: 15 residues. Germline CDR1 and CDR2: SGHRS and YFSETQ. CDR3 sequence reads: CASSLGLERNNEQFF. CDR3 DNA: TGCGCCAGCAGCTTGGGTCTAGAGAGAAACAATGAGCAGTTCTTC. The full variable domain, with the rest looked up from reference TRBV5-1 and TRBJ2-1, is KAGVTQTPRYLIKTRGQQVTLSCSPISGHRSVSWYQQTPGQGLQFLFEYFSETQRNKGNFPGRFSGRQFSNSRSEMNVSTLELGDSALYLCASSLGLERNNEQFFGPGTRLTVL.

V is TRBV30 and J is TRBJ1-1, with D possibly being TRBD1 (6 bases). Germline V CDR1 and CDR2: GTSNPN, SVGIG (reference sequence). This CDR3 is 14 amino acids long. Trimming took 0 bases from V and 5 from J, leaving 13 bases between them. CDR3: CAWSVGSGQTEAFF. The CDR3 DNA sequence: TGTGCCTGGAGTGTAGGGTCCGGACAGACTGAAGCTTTCTTT.

The chain is built from TRBV7-2 and TRBJ1-2, with TRBD1 matching 7 bases. The CDR3 covers 14 residues. The J segment lost 2 bases and the V segment lost 4 bases, leaving 4 bases of the junction unmatched. Germline assignment: CDR1 SGHTA and CDR2 FQGNSA. The CDR3 bases are TGTGCCAGCAGCTACCCAGGGGGGAACTATGGCTACACCTTC. This sequence encodes CASSYPGGNYGYTF.

This chain links TRBV19 with TRBJ1-5; no firm D call. Germline CDR1 reads LNHDA; CDR2 reads SQIVND (reference sequence). Trimming cost V 3 bases and J 1 base, with 10 bases left between them. The CDR3 contains 15 residues. CDR3 nucleotides: TGTGCCAGTAGTATGTGGCAGGAAAGCAATCAGCCCCAGCATTTT. It encodes CASSMWQESNQPQHF.